The source of this T cell receptor beta chain is a study of T cells in Graves' hyperthyroidism and ophthalmopathy. TCR beta CDR3 regions were amplified from RNA. The HTBI primer set was used in a first-round RT-PCR of the TCR CDR3. TCRdb re-analysed the multiplex PCR reads in MiXCR, keeping a single row per CDR3 protein. The table has 600,000 to 850,000 distinct CDR3 sequences, around 19% seen once; the top ten hold over 15%. Findings and limits, study-wide: Ophthalmopathy, which appeared later, was predicted by the model a median about 6 months before onset.

Diagnosis relied on clinical symptoms, serum thyroxine and TRAb, thyroid ultrasound and orbital computed tomography. PBMCs were obtained from about 10 ml fresh peripheral blood. Ten or more counts support this clonotype. Its specificity is not known. The source of this sequence is a woman aged 50 to 65 with Graves' hyperthyroidism that later progressed to Graves' ophthalmopathy. Sequencing was carried out using blood.

CDR3 in DNA: TGTGCCAGCAGCCGCAACAGGGGACTCAATACGCAGTATTTT. Amino acids: CASSRNRGLNTQYF. The chain has TRBV5-6 and TRBJ2-3; TRBD1 might be the D (7 bases). The CDR3 is 14 amino acids. V dropped 4 bases and J dropped 7 bases, with 16 bases sitting between them. CDR1 is SGHDT, CDR2 YYEEEE, per germline.